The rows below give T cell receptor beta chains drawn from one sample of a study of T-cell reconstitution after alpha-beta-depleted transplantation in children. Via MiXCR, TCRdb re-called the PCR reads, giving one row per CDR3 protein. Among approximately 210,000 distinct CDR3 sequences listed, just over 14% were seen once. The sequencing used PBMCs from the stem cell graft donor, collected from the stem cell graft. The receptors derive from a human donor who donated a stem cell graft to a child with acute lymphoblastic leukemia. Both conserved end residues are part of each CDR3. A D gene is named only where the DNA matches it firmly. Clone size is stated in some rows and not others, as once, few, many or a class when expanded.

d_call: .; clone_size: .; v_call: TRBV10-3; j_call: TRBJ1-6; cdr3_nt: TGTGCCATCAGTGTTCCGGGGGATAATTCACCCCTCCACTTT; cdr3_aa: CAISVPGDNSPLHF
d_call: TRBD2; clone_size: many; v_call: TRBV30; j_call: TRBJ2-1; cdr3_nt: TGTGCCTGGAGTCCAACTCGGTCGACTAGCGGGATTGGTGAGCAGTTCTTC; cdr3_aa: CAWSPTRSTSGIGEQFF
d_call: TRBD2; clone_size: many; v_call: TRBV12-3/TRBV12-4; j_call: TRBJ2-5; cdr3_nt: TGTGCCAGCAGGGGGACTAGCGACGAAGAGACCCAGTACTTC; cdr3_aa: CASRGTSDEETQYF
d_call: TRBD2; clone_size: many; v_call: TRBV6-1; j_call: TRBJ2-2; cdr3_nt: TGTGCCAGCAGGACAGCGACTAGCGGGAGAGGCGGGGAGCTGTTTTTT; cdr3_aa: CASRTATSGRGGELFF
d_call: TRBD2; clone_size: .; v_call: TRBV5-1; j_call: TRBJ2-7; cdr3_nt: TGCGCCAGCAGCCTGACCGGGACTAGCGAAGACGAGCAGTACTTC; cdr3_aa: CASSLTGTSEDEQYF
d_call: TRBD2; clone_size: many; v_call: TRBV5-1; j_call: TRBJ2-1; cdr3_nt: TGCGCCAGCAGCTTGGAGGGTAGCGGGAGAACTCTTCGGGAGCAGTTCTTC; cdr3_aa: CASSLEGSGRTLREQFF
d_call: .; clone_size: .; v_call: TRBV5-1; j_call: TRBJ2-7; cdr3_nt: TGCGCCAGCAGCTTGGCTCCGGGGGTCGACGAGCAGTACTTC; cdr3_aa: CASSLAPGVDEQYF
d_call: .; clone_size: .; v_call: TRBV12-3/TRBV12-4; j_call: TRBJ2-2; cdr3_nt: TGTGCCAGCAGTTCGCGGACAGTAGACACCCGGGAGCTGTTTTTT; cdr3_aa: CASSSRTVDTRELFF
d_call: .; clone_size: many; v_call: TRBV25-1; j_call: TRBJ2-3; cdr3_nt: TGTGCCAGCAGTGAATATGGGGGCACAGATACGCAGTATTTT; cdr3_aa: CASSEYGGTDTQYF
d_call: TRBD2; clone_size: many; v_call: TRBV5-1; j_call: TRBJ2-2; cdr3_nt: TGCGCCAGCAGCCCCCAAGGACTAGCGGGATGGAACACCGGGGAGCTGTTTTTT; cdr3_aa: CASSPQGLAGWNTGELFF
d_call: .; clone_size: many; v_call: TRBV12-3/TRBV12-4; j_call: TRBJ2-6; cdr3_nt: TGTGCCAGCAGTTTTTTCTTCTCTGGGGCCAACGTCCTGACTTTC; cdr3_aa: CASSFFFSGANVLTF
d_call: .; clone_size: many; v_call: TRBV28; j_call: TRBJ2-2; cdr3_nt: TGTGCCACCCCACAGGCGAAAGGAAACACCGGGGAGCTGTTTTTT; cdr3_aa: CATPQAKGNTGELFF
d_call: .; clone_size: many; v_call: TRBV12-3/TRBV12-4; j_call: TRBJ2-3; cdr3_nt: TGTGCCAGCAGTTTTATCTTAGGGGACACGCAGTATTTT; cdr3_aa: CASSFILGDTQYF
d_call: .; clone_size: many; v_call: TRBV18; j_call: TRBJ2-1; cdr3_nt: TGTGCCAGCTCCCGGGATTTGGACAATGAGCAGTTCTTC; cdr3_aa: CASSRDLDNEQFF
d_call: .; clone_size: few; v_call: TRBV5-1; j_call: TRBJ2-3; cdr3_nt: TGCGCCAGCAGCTTGGAAGGACAACTCACAGATACGCAGTATTTT; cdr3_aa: CASSLEGQLTDTQYF
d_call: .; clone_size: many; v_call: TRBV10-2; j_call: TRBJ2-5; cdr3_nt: TGCGCCAGCAGTGACGGGCTTTACCAAGAGACCCAGTACTTC; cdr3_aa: CASSDGLYQETQYF
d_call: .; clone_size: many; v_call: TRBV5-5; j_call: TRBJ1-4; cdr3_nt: TGTGCCAGCAGCACCAGGAGAACTAATGAAAAACTGTTTTTT; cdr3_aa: CASSTRRTNEKLFF
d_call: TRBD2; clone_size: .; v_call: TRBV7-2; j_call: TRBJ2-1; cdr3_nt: TGTGCCAGCAGGTTAGACGGGAGGGAGTACAATGAGCAGTTCTTC; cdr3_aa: CASRLDGREYNEQFF
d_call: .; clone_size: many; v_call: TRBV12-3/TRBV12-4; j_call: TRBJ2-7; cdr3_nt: TGTGCCAGCAGAACTCGGGACGCCTCATACGAGCAGTACTTC; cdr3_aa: CASRTRDASYEQYF
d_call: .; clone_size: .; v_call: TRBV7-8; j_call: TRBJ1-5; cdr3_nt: TGTGCCAGCAGCTTGGGGGAGTCTCAGCCCCAGCATTTT; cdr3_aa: CASSLGESQPQHF
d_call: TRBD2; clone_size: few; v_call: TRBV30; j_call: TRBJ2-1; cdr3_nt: TGTGCCTGGAGTTCGACTAGCGGGAGTATGGGCGAGCAGTTCTTC; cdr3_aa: CAWSSTSGSMGEQFF
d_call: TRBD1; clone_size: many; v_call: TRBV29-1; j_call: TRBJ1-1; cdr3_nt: TGCAGCGTTGCCGGAGAGGGGGCCTCTGAAGCTTTCTTT; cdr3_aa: CSVAGEGASEAFF
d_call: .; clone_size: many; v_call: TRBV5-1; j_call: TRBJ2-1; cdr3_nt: TGCGCCAGCAGCTTGGACCCAGGGGATAATGAGCAGTTCTTC; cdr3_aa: CASSLDPGDNEQFF
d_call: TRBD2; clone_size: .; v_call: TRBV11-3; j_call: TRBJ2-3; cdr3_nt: TGTGCCAGCAGCCGGGGACTAGAACGGAGCACAGATACGCAGTATTTT; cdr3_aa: CASSRGLERSTDTQYF
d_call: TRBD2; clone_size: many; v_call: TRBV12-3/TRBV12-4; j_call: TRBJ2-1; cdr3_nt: TGTGCCAGCAGTTCCGGGAGGGGGACTGGCTATGAGCAGTTCTTC; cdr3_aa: CASSSGRGTGYEQFF
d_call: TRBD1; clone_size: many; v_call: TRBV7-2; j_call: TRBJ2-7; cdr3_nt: TGTGCCAGCAGCGCCAGACAGGGGGCCCCCTACGAGCAGTACTTC; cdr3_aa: CASSARQGAPYEQYF